This entry lists 13 T cell receptor beta chains sequenced from one sample in a study of blood T cell repertoires in COVID-19. The table came from immunoSEQ multiplex PCR; TCRdb's copy has only in-frame clones and leaves some out. This sample has under 150,000 clones, with approximately 89% found just once. The sample taken for sequencing was peripheral blood. The receptors derive from a human donor in a cohort sampled during active COVID-19.

The table lists this clone with a count of one. The V call is TRBV19, the J call TRBJ1-4; D remains ambiguous. V was trimmed by 0 bases and J by 5 bases, leaving 10 bases between them. This CDR3 region has 15 residues. The V gene's germline CDR1 is LNHDA and CDR2 SQIVND (reference sequence). In DNA, the CDR3 is TGTGCCAGTAGTATAGATCAGGCCAGCAATGAAAAACTGTTTTTT. It yields the protein CASSIDQASNEKLFF.

V is TRBV9 and J is TRBJ1-2; possible D gene TRBD1, 5 bases. The CDR3 length is 13 residues. Germline V CDR1 and CDR2: SGDLS, YYNGEE. V lost 2 bases, J lost 6 bases, and 11 bases lay in between. The CDR3 DNA sequence: TGTGCCAGCAGCGTTTCAGGGAGGGATGGCTACACCTTC. Protein product: CASSVSGRDGYTF.

The rearrangement joins TRBV6-5 to TRBJ1-1; possible D gene TRBD1, 6 bases. Per germline, CDR1 MNHEY and CDR2 SVGAGI. This CDR3 has 12 residues. The V and J ends lost 6 bases and 8 bases respectively, with 13 bases between them. The CDR3 here is CASSLTGAEAFF. DNA of the CDR3: TGTGCCAGCAGCTTGACAGGTGCCGAAGCTTTCTTT.

The chain employs TRBV10-2 and TRBJ1-4; 7 nucleotides match TRBD1. Trimming removed 2 bases from V and 3 bases from J; junction bases left unmatched: 6. In germline, CDR1 is WSHSY, CDR2 SAAADI. CDR3 length: 16 residues. The CDR3 DNA reads TGCGCCAGCAGTGAGACTCCCGGGACAGCTAATGAAAAACTGTTTTTT. Residues: CASSETPGTANEKLFF.

This sequence joins TRBV19 and TRBJ2-1, with 11 bases lining up with TRBD2. This CDR3 is built from 17 residues. The V and J ends lost 4 bases and 4 bases, in that order; junction bases with no gene match: 9. The germline V gene has CDR1 LNHDA and CDR2 SQIVND (reference sequence). The CDR3 sequence: CASSTRTGTSGYNEQFF. The DNA of the CDR3 is TGTGCCAGTAGTACGCGAACCGGGACTAGCGGTTACAATGAGCAGTTCTTC.

The chain links TRBV27 to TRBJ1-4; D possibly corresponds to TRBD1 (6 bases). Germline-derived CDR1 and CDR2 are MNHEY and SMNVEV (reference sequence). V was trimmed by 5 bases and J by 5 bases, leaving 15 bases between them. The CDR3 is 15 residues long. CDR3 sequence reads: CASSGAGVGNEKLFF. The CDR3 nucleotides are TGTGCCAGCAGTGGAGCAGGGGTAGGCAATGAAAAACTGTTTTTT.

This chain links TRBV5-1 with TRBJ2-5; tentative D call: TRBD2 (6 bases). The V and J ends lost 2 bases and 4 bases respectively, with 18 bases between them. Germline-derived CDR1 and CDR2 are SGHRS and YFSETQ. This CDR3 spans 16 amino acids. CDR3 protein: CASSFGRPGVGETQYF. The CDR3 region has the DNA TGCGCCAGCAGCTTTGGTCGGCCGGGAGTTGGAGAGACCCAGTACTTC.

V and J are TRBV30 and TRBJ2-5; 9 nucleotides agree with TRBD1. V was pared by 3 bases and J by 5 bases, with 10 bases of the junction left unmatched. Germline V gene lookup returns CDR1 GTSNPN and CDR2 SVGIG (reference sequence). This CDR3 has 15 residues. The DNA of the CDR3 is TGTGCCTGGAGCACGACAGGGGGTCCCGGGGAGACCCAGTACTTC. Its protein is CAWSTTGGPGETQYF.

The chain is built from TRBV13 and TRBJ2-5; 10 bases fit TRBD2. V gave up 0 bases and J gave up 4 bases; unmatched junction bases: 8. The V gene's germline CDR1 is PRHDT and CDR2 FYEKMQ (reference sequence). This CDR3 comprises 17 residues. CDR3 sequence reads: CASSLGGLAAGGETQYF. The CDR3 bases are TGTGCCAGCAGCTTAGGCGGACTAGCGGCCGGGGGAGAGACCCAGTACTTC.

V and J are TRBV27 and TRBJ1-2, with a weak D call TRBD1 (6 bases). V was clipped by 6 bases and J by 8 bases, with 10 bases between them. This CDR3 is 11 amino acids long. Germline V gene lookup returns CDR1 MNHEY and CDR2 SMNVEV (reference sequence). The CDR3 region has the DNA TGTGCCAGCAGAGGACAGTCGGGCTACACCTTC. Translating gives CASRGQSGYTF.

J is TRBJ2-2 and V is TRBV9, with D possibly TRBD1 on 5 matching bases. The V and J ends lost 3 bases and 7 bases respectively, with 10 bases between them. The CDR3 sequence is 13 residues long. CDR1 SGDLS and CDR2 YYNGEE come from the germline V gene. The CDR3 nucleotides read TGTGCCAGCAGCGAGGGGTTGGACGGGGAGCTGTTTTTT. Translation: CASSEGLDGELFF.

This clone occurred a few times. This chain links TRBV19 with TRBJ2-3, with 13 nucleotides matching TRBD2. With V trimmed by 4 bases and J by 4 bases, 2 bases remained unmatched. This CDR3 region has 15 residues. Germline CDR1 and CDR2: LNHDA and SQIVND (reference sequence). CDR3 bases: TGTGCCAGTAGTACCGGGACTAGCGGGGCAGATACGCAGTATTTT. It codes for CASSTGTSGADTQYF.

This clone is a singleton in its sample. The V gene is TRBV7-6, the J gene TRBJ1-4; 8 bases line up with TRBD1. The V and J ends lost 5 bases and 7 bases, in that order; junction bases with no gene match: 9. The CDR3 runs to 15 residues. Germline-derived CDR1 and CDR2 are SGHVS and FNYEAQ. The CDR3 bases are TGTGCCAGCAGCCTCCTCCAGGGGGCCGGTGAAAAACTGTTTTTT. This sequence encodes CASSLLQGAGEKLFF.